Listed here is a single T cell receptor beta chain. What it recognizes is unknown. This entry belongs to a study of siplizumab effects on memory and regulatory T cells. Study-level findings and limits: The authors could not assign a naive or memory phenotype to roughly 80-95% of proliferating CD4+ or CD8+ clones.

The repertoire was sequenced with immunoSEQ multiplex PCR; TCRdb's copy has only in-frame clones and lacks some. The sample gives nearly 85,000 clones, 80% to 90% of which show up once; 1.5% is in the top ten. This receptor was obtained from a human donor in good health. The sequencing input was Tregs sorted from blood.

CDR3 region: CASSPSLETGVHF. The CDR3 nucleotides read TGTGCCAGCTCCCCCAGCCTGGAGACAGGGGTCCATTTT. The chain employs TRBV18 and TRBJ1-5; TRBD1 matches at 8 bases. The germline CDR1 and CDR2 sequences are KGHSH and LQKENI. Unmatched junction bases numbered 14, after V lost 6 bases and J lost 16 bases. The CDR3 loop spans 13 amino acids.